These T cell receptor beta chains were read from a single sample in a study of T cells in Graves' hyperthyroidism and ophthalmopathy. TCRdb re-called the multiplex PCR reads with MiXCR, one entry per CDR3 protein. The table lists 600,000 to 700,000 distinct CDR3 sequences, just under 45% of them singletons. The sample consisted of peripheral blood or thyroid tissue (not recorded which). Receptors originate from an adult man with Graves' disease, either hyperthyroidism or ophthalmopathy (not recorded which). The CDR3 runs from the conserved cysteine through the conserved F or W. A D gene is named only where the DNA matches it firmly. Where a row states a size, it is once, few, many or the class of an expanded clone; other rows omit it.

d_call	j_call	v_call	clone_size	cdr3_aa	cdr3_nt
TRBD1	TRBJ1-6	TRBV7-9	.	CASSFRDRTNSPLHF	TGTGCCAGCAGCTTCCGGGACAGGACAAATTCACCCCTCCACTTT
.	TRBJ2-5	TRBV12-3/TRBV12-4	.	CASSFMAGEETQYF	TGTGCCAGCAGTTTTATGGCAGGGGAAGAGACCCAGTACTTC
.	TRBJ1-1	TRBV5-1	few	CASSLYEKMNTEAFF	TGCGCCAGCAGCTTGTACGAGAAGATGAACACTGAAGCTTTCTTT
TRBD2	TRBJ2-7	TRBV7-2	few	CASSPSGDEQYF	TGTGCCAGCAGTCCGAGCGGGGACGAGCAGTACTTC
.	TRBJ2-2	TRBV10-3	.	CAISDGVNTGELFF	TGTGCCATCAGTGATGGGGTGAACACCGGGGAGCTGTTTTTT
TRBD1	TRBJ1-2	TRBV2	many	CASSADRGYASNGYTF	TGTGCCAGCAGTGCCGACAGGGGGTACGCGTCTAATGGCTACACCTTC
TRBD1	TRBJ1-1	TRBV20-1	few	CSARVGQGWTEAFF	TGCAGTGCTAGAGTCGGACAGGGGTGGACTGAAGCTTTCTTT
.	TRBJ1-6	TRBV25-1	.	CASQVDTNSPLHF	TGTGCTAGCCAGGTGGACACTAATTCACCCCTCCACTTT
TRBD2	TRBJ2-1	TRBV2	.	CASILAVNEQFF	TGTGCCAGTATACTAGCGGTCAATGAGCAGTTCTTC
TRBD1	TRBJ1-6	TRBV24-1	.	CATSDSGTGTFHF	TGTGCCACCAGTGATTCCGGGACAGGGACTTTCCACTTT
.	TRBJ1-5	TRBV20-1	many	CSARGRGNQPQHF	TGCAGTGCTAGAGGACGCGGGAATCAGCCCCAGCATTTT
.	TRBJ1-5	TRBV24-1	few	CATSDPSGEGGNQPQHF	TGTGCCACCAGTGACCCCTCGGGGGAAGGGGGCAATCAGCCCCAGCATTTT
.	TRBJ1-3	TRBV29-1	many	CSVNRDMAGNTIYF	TGCAGCGTGAACAGGGATATGGCTGGAAACACCATATATTTT
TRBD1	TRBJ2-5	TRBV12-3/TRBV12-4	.	CASSPRDRGFEETQYF	TGTGCCAGCAGTCCCCGGGACAGGGGATTCGAGGAGACCCAGTACTTC
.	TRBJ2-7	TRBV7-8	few	CASSHAGDSYEQYF	TGTGCCAGCAGCCATGCAGGGGACTCCTACGAGCAGTACTTC
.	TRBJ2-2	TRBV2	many	CASSEAAGTTGELFF	TGTGCCAGCAGTGAAGCTGCGGGGACAACCGGGGAGCTGTTTTTT
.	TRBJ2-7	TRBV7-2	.	CASSFQGLDGYF	TGTGCCAGCAGCTTTCAGGGTTTAGACGGATACTTC
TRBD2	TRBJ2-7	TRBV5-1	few	CASSFGLAGVYGQYF	TGCGCCAGCAGCTTCGGACTAGCGGGAGTCTACGGGCAGTACTTC
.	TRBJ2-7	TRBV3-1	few	CASNTPTTRWEQYF	TGTGCCAGCAACACCCCCACAACCAGGTGGGAGCAGTACTTC
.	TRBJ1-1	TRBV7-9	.	CASSLFDLGDTEAFF	TGTGCCAGCAGCTTATTCGACTTAGGTGACACTGAAGCTTTCTTT
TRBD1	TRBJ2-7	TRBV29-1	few	CSVEVEDRASHEQYF	TGCAGCGTTGAAGTCGAGGACAGGGCGTCCCACGAGCAGTACTTC
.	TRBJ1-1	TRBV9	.	CASSVAGSGSEAFF	TGTGCCAGCAGCGTAGCAGGGTCGGGCTCTGAAGCTTTCTTT
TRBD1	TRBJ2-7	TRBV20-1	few	CSARETTGIYEQYF	TGCAGTGCTAGAGAAACGACAGGGATCTACGAGCAGTACTTC
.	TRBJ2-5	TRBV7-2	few	CASSLGNGETQYF	TGTGCCAGCAGCTTAGGGAACGGGGAGACCCAGTACTTC
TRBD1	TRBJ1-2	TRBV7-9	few	CASSEFGQASYGYTF	TGTGCCAGCAGCGAATTCGGACAGGCCTCCTATGGCTACACCTTC
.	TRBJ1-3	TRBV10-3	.	CAISESGYGNTIYF	TGTGCCATCAGTGAGTCGGGATATGGAAACACCATATATTTT
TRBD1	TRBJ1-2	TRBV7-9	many	CASSLRQGDGYTF	TGTGCCAGCAGCTTACGACAGGGTGATGGCTACACCTTC
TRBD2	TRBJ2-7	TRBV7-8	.	CASSLISGSEQYF	TGTGCCAGCAGCTTAATTAGCGGGAGCGAGCAGTACTTC
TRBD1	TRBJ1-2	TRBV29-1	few	CSGTTGSYGYTF	TGCAGCGGTACGACAGGGTCCTATGGCTACACCTTC
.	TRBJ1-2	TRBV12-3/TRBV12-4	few	CASSSSMGDGYTF	TGTGCCAGCAGTTCATCGATGGGTGATGGCTACACCTTC
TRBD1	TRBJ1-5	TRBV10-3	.	CAISVEGQGQPQHF	TGTGCCATCAGTGTGGAGGGACAGGGTCAGCCCCAGCATTTT
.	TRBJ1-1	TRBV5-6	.	CASSLSGGMNTGAFF	TGTGCCAGCAGCTTATCGGGAGGGATGAACACTGGAGCTTTCTTT
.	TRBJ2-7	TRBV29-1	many	CSFKRMTYEQYF	TGCAGCTTCAAACGTATGACCTACGAGCAGTACTTC
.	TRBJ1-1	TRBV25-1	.	CASRGGFNTEAFF	TGTGCCAGCAGGGGAGGGTTCAACACTGAAGCTTTCTTT
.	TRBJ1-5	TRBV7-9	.	CAGSLDSNQPQHF	TGTGCCGGCAGCTTAGACAGCAATCAGCCCCAGCATTTT
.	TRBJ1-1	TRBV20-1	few	CSAPRVKGTEAFF	TGCAGTGCGCCCCGGGTGAAAGGCACTGAAGCTTTCTTT
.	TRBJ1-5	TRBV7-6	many	CASSPSFTQPQHF	TGTGCCAGCAGCCCTTCCTTCACTCAGCCCCAGCATTTT
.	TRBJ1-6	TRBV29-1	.	CSFGPNNSPLHF	TGCAGCTTTGGCCCCAATAATTCACCCCTCCACTTT
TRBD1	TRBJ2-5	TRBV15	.	CATAPGTGGGETQYF	TGTGCCACCGCTCCCGGGACAGGGGGTGGTGAGACCCAGTACTTC
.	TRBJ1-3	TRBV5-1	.	CASSFLTGKSSGNTIYF	TGTGCCAGCAGCTTCTTGACGGGAAAGAGTTCTGGAAACACCATATATTTT
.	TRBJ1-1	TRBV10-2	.	CASSEPGENTEAFF	TGCGCCAGCAGTGAGCCGGGGGAAAACACTGAAGCTTTCTTT
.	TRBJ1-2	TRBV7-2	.	CASSLTTVYGYTF	TGTGCCAGCAGTTTAACGACAGTCTATGGCTACACCTTC
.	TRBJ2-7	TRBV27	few	CASSRPGVGEQYF	TGTGCCAGCAGCCGCCCCGGGGTGGGCGAGCAGTACTTC
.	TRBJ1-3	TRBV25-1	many	CASSQQGYSGNTIYF	TGTGCCAGCAGCCAACAGGGATACTCTGGAAACACCATATATTTT
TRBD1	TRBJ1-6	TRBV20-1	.	CSATTGVGWNSPLHF	TGCAGTGCTACGACAGGGGTTGGATGGAATTCACCCCTCCACTTT
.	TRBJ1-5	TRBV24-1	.	CATSSPGQPQHF	TGTGCCACCAGCAGCCCGGGACAGCCCCAGCATTTT
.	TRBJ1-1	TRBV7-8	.	CASSLGTVDEAFF	TGTGCCAGCAGCTTAGGGACGGTTGATGAAGCTTTCTTT
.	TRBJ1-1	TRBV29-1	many	CSVGWPEAFF	TGCAGCGTTGGTTGGCCTGAAGCTTTCTTT
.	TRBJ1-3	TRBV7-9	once	CASSEFGVNSGNTIYF	TGTGCCAGCAGCGAATTTGGAGTGAACTCTGGAAACACCATATATTTT
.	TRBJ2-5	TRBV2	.	CASSRNRDKTQYF	TGTGCCAGCAGCCGGAACAGGGATAAGACCCAGTACTTC
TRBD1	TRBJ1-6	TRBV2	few	CASNIGQGRSPLHF	TGTGCCAGCAATATCGGACAGGGTCGTTCACCCCTCCACTTT
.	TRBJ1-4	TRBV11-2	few	CASSRADDGGKLFF	TGTGCCAGCAGCCGTGCTGACGACGGGGGAAAACTGTTTTTT
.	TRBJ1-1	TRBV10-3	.	CAISESWGTEAFF	TGTGCCATCAGTGAGTCTTGGGGTACTGAAGCTTTCTTT